This T cell receptor beta chain was observed in a study of T-cell memory formation after mild COVID-19. Study-wide background: For the most part, TCR clusters were specific to one donor.

The V end lost 4 bases, the J end lost 0 bases, and 15 bases lay between the germline ends. This CDR3 comprises 16 residues. Looked up from germline, CDR1 is DFQATT and CDR2 is SNEGSKA (reference sequence). MiXCR, run by TCRdb on the 5' RACE reads, gives a single entry per CDR3 protein. The table includes just over 350,000 distinct CDR3 sequences, approximately 15% detected once. The sequence derives from a man between 18 and 29 years old who had mild COVID-19 (a few samples of this study predate the infection). Cell type and time point are not known. The V gene is TRBV20-1, the J gene TRBJ1-4; D not certain. Sample: PBMCs or a T cell subset sorted from them (not recorded which). As DNA, the CDR3 is TGCAGTGCTAAGCGGTCTTACGTTCCAACTAATGAAAAACTGTTTTTT. Amino acid sequence: CSAKRSYVPTNEKLFF.